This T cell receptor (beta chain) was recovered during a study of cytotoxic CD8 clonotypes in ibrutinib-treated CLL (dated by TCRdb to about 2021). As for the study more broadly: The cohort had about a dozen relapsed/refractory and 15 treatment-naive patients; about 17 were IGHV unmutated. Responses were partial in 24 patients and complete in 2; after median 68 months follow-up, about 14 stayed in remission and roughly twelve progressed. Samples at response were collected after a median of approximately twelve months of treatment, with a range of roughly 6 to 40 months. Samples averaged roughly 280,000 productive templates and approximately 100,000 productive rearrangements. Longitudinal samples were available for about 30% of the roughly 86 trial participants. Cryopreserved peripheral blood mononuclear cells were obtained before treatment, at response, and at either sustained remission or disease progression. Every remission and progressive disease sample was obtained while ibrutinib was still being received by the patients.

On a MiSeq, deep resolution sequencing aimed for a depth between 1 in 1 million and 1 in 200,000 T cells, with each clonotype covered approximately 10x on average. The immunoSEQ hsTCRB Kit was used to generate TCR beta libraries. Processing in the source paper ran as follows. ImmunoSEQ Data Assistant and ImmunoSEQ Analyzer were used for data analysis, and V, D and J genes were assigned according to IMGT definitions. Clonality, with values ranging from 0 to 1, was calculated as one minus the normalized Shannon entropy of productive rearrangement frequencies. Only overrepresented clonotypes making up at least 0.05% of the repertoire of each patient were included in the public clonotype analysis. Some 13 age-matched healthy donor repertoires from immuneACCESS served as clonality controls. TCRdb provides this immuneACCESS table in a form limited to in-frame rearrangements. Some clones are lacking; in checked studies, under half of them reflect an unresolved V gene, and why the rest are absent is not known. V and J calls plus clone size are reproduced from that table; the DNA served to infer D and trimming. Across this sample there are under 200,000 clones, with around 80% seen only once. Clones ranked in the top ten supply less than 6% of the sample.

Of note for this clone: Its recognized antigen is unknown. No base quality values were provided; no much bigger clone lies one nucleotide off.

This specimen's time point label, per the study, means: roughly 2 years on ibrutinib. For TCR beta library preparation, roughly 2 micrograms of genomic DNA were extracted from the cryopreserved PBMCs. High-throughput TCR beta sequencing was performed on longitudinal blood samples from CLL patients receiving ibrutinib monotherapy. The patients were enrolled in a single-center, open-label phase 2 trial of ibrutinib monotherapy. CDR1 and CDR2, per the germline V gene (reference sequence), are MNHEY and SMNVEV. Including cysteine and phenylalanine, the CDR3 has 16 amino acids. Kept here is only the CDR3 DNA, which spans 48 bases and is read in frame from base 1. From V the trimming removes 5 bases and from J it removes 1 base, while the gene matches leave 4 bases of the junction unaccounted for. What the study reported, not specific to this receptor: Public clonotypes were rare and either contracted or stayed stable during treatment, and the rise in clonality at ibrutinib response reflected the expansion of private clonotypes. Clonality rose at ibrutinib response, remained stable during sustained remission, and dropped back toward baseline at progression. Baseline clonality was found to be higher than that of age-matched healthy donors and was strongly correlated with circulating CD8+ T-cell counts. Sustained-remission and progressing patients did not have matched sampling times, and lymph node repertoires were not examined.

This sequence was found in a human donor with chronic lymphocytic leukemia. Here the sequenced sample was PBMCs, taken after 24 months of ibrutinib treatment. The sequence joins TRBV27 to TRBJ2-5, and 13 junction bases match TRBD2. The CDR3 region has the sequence CASSPRLAGGQETQYF. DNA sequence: TGTGCCAGCAGTCCAAGACTAGCGGGAGGCCAAGAGACCCAGTACTTC.